The 20 T cell receptor beta chains below all came from one sample that was sequenced in a study of cytomegalovirus exposure and HLA in healthy donors. The PCR contained 60 Vbeta and 13 Jbeta primers. TCRdb keeps only in-frame clones here, not all; method: immunoSEQ multiplex PCR. The sample lists about 120,000 clones; over 70% were seen once. The sequenced sample consisted of PBMCs. All receptors come from a female donor in good health and CMV-seronegative.

The chain combines TRBV12-5 with TRBJ1-1, with D maybe TRBD1 (5 bases). Germline-derived CDR1 and CDR2 are LGHNT and FRNRAP. The CDR3 consists of 13 residues. The V end lost 3 bases, the J end lost 4 bases, and 9 bases lay between the germline ends. The CDR3 spells CASGLSGGTEAFF. CDR3 coding DNA: TGTGCTAGTGGTTTATCCGGGGGCACTGAAGCTTTCTTT.

The gene calls are TRBV10-1 and TRBJ2-3; 7 positions agree with TRBD2. Germline loops: CDR1 WNHNN, CDR2 SYGVQD (reference sequence). V shed 0 bases, J shed 6 bases, and the junction held 12 bases outside the gene matches. The CDR3 extends over 17 amino acids. The DNA for the CDR3 is TGCGCCAGCAGTGAGTCGGGCTCAGGGAGGGTGCGGGATACGCAGTATTTT. Encoded protein: CASSESGSGRVRDTQYF.

The J gene is TRBJ1-5, the V gene TRBV28; D remains ambiguous. Deletions cut 4 bases from V and 0 bases from J, with 10 bases between. The CDR3 runs 15 residues. CDR1 is MDHEN, CDR2 SYDVKM, per germline. CDR3 sequence: CASSYGGRSNQPQHF. DNA for the CDR3: TGTGCCAGCAGTTACGGTGGTCGTAGCAATCAGCCCCAGCATTTT.

The chain uses TRBV7-2 and TRBJ2-1; 15 nucleotides align to TRBD2. This CDR3 has 16 residues. Germline CDR1 SGHTA, CDR2 FQGNSA. The V and J ends lost 4 bases and 12 bases, in that order; junction bases with no gene match: 10. CDR3 residues: CASSYQGGLAGGPQFF. DNA for the CDR3: TGTGCCAGCAGCTACCAGGGGGGACTAGCGGGAGGTCCGCAGTTCTTC. Full variable domain (remainder filled in from reference TRBV7-2 and TRBJ2-1): GAGVSQSPSNKVTEKGKDVELRCDPISGHTALYWYRQSLGQGLEFLIYFQGNSAPDKSGLPSDRFSAERTGGSVSTLTIQRTQQEDSAVYLCASSYQGGLAGGPQFFGPGTRLTVL.

V gene TRBV7-9 combines with J gene TRBJ1-1; unclear D gene. Per germline, CDR1 SEHNR and CDR2 FQNEAQ (reference sequence). CDR3 length: 15 amino acids. V dropped 0 bases and J dropped 0 bases, with 8 bases sitting between them. CDR3 DNA: TGTGCCAGCAGCTTAGCGTATCGTGTGAACACTGAAGCTTTCTTT. Translated: CASSLAYRVNTEAFF.

CDR3 residues: CASSQEPGEQFF. The CDR3 bases are TGCGCCAGCAGCCAAGAGCCGGGTGAGCAGTTCTTC. V usage is TRBV4-1 and J usage is TRBJ2-1; no clear D. V shed 0 bases and J shed 9 bases, with 6 bases lying between them. This CDR3 has 12 amino acids. Per germline, CDR1 MGHRA and CDR2 YSYEKL.

The rearrangement links TRBV6-5 to TRBJ2-1, with 9 nucleotides matching TRBD2. Germline assignment: CDR1 MNHEY and CDR2 SVGAGI. The CDR3 spans 15 residues. V gave up 3 bases and J gave up 7 bases; unmatched junction bases: 7. The CDR3 loop reads CASSYAGGSGNEQFF. In DNA form, the CDR3 reads TGTGCCAGCAGTTATGCGGGAGGGAGCGGGAATGAGCAGTTCTTC.

This clone has a handful of counts. The chain carries TRBV6-5 and TRBJ1-2; 10 bases fit TRBD1. The V gene end was trimmed by 8 bases and the J gene end by 7 bases; junction bases not matched to a gene: 10. Germline CDR1 MNHEY, CDR2 SVGAGI. This CDR3 spans 14 amino acids. Here the CDR3 DNA reads TGTGCCAGCTTTTCCCGGGACAGGGGATTTGGCTACACCTTC. Translating gives CASFSRDRGFGYTF.

The V call is TRBV9, the J call TRBJ1-3, with a weak D call TRBD1 (5 bases). V lost 4 bases to trimming and J lost 2 bases, with 10 bases between them. Germline loops: CDR1 SGDLS, CDR2 YYNGEE. This CDR3 region has 14 residues. The CDR3 bases are TGTGCCAGCAGCCCTCAGACAGCTGGAAACACCATATATTTT. Protein: CASSPQTAGNTIYF.

This sequence joins TRBV30 and TRBJ1-3; D gene ambiguous. Germline V lookup: CDR1 GTSNPN, CDR2 SVGIG (reference sequence). This CDR3 has 14 residues. V was pared by 1 base and J by 3 bases, with 10 bases between. CDR3 sequence (DNA): TGTGCCTGGAGTGACGAGGGAGGTGGAAACACCATATATTTT. This codes for CAWSDEGGGNTIYF.

The rearrangement uses TRBV11-3 and TRBJ2-5; no definite D call. This CDR3 is built from 13 residues. Trimming pared 1 base from V and 11 bases from J, leaving 14 bases between. The germline V gene has CDR1 SGHNT and CDR2 YENEEA. As DNA, the CDR3 is TGTGCCAGCAGCTTAGGTAGAGGTCTTGAGCAGTACTTC. It translates to CASSLGRGLEQYF. The full variable domain, completed using reference TRBV11-3 and TRBJ2-5, is EAGVVQSPRYKIIEKKQPVAFWCNPISGHNTLYWYLQNLGQGPELLIRYENEEAVDDSQLPKDRFSAERLKGVDSTLKIQPAELGDSAVYLCASSLGRGLEQYFGPGTRLLVL.

The chain joins TRBV7-9 to TRBJ2-5; 14 nucleotides match TRBD2. Germline values: CDR1 SEHNR, CDR2 FQNEAQ (reference sequence). V trimming: 5 bases; J trimming: 2 bases; junction bases outside the gene matches: 10. The CDR3 has 18 amino acids. This CDR3 reads CASSARLAGGPGQETQYF. CDR3 in DNA: TGTGCCAGCAGCGCCCGACTAGCGGGAGGGCCGGGACAAGAGACCCAGTACTTC.

The V gene is TRBV7-2, the J gene TRBJ2-7; maybe TRBD2 (7 bases). CDR1 is SGHTA, CDR2 FQGNSA, per germline. The germline V and J ends were trimmed by 0 bases and 3 bases, with 9 bases remaining between them. The CDR3 length is 14 residues. The CDR3 is CASSLAGGGYEQYF. CDR3 DNA sequence: TGTGCCAGCAGCTTAGCAGGGGGGGGCTACGAGCAGTACTTC.

The chain employs TRBV19 and TRBJ2-7, with 9 bases lining up with TRBD1. The CDR3 contains 14 residues. Germline V lookup: CDR1 LNHDA, CDR2 SQIVND (reference sequence). With V trimmed by 6 bases and J by 5 bases, 8 bases remained unmatched. CDR3 bases: TGTGCCAGTAGCTTCCGGACAGGGGCCCACGAGCAGTACTTC. As protein: CASSFRTGAHEQYF.

V and J are TRBV6-1 and TRBJ2-1; D perhaps matches TRBD2 (6 bases). Germline lookup yields CDR1 MNHNS and CDR2 SASEGT. V was cut by 6 bases and J by 9 bases, with 15 bases left in between. CDR3 length: 13 amino acids. In nucleotides, the CDR3 is TGTGCCAGCAGCGGGTGGGGGGTCAGTGAGCAGTTCTTC. This translates into CASSGWGVSEQFF.

The CDR3 bases are TGTGCCAGCAGTGGGGGTGGCGGGTTGAAAGGGTTCTTC. Protein sequence: CASSGGGGLKGFF. V gene TRBV6-1 combines with J gene TRBJ2-1; D might be TRBD2 (5 bases). Trimming left V 4 bases short and J 15 bases short, with 19 bases between. The CDR3 runs to 13 residues. Germline CDR1 reads MNHNS; CDR2 reads SASEGT.

This clone was seen a few times. The chain's CDR3 is CASSTRQANTEAFF. CDR3 DNA: TGCGCCAGCAGCACCCGCCAGGCGAACACTGAAGCTTTCTTT. This sequence joins TRBV5-1 and TRBJ1-1; D gene ambiguous. The germline V gene encodes CDR1 SGHRS and CDR2 YFSETQ. The CDR3 has 14 residues. V was shortened by 4 bases and J by 1 base, with 11 bases between the two germline ends.

This chain uses TRBV19 with TRBJ1-2, with a possible D match to TRBD1 (6 bases). This CDR3 spans 14 amino acids. In germline, CDR1 is LNHDA, CDR2 SQIVND (reference sequence). Trimming shortened V by 7 bases and J by 1 base, and 13 bases separated the two germline ends. DNA for the CDR3: TGTGCCAGTAAGAGGACAGCCCTTAACTATGGCTACACCTTC. Its translation is CASKRTALNYGYTF.

The rearrangement links TRBV6-1 to TRBJ2-1; D possibly corresponds to TRBD1 (6 bases). The germline gives CDR1 MNHNS, CDR2 SASEGT. The V end was cut by 6 bases, the J end by 5 bases, with 11 bases between. The CDR3 spans 13 residues. CDR3 coding DNA: TGTGCCAGCAGGACCACAGGGAACAATGAGCAGTTCTTC. Amino acids: CASRTTGNNEQFF.

This clone was detected once. CDR3 sequence: CAWSLSAGGRDTQYF. Written as DNA, the CDR3 is TGTGCCTGGAGTCTGTCGGCGGGGGGGCGTGATACGCAGTATTTT. This sequence joins TRBV30 and TRBJ2-3; 9 bases map to TRBD2. The CDR3 length is 15 residues. V shed 2 bases and J 6 bases; nucleotides not matched to a gene: 9. Germline V gives CDR1 GTSNPN, CDR2 SVGIG (reference sequence). Complete variable domain (other parts from reference TRBV30 and TRBJ2-3): SQTIHQWPATLVQPVGSPLSLECTVEGTSNPNLYWYRQAAGRGLQLLFYSVGIGQISSEVPQNLSASRPQDRQFILSSKKLLLSDSGFYLCAWSLSAGGRDTQYFGPGTRLTVL.